Listed here are 20 T cell receptor beta chains from one sample, sequenced in a study of blood T cell repertoires in COVID-19 (dated by TCRdb to the early 2020s). The library came from the immunoSEQ multiplex PCR assay. TCRdb's version of the immuneACCESS table is confined to in-frame rearrangements and falls short of the full clone set. An unresolved V gene accounts for under half of the shortfall where checked; the remainder is of unknown origin. This sample holds 150,000 or so clones; approximately 86% were observed only once. The top ten clones comprise roughly 1.4% of the sample. Sample: peripheral blood. The source is a woman aged 50 to 60 with acute or convalescent COVID-19.

The chain joins TRBV7-2 to TRBJ1-1, with D possibly TRBD1 on 6 matching bases. Per germline, CDR1 SGHTA and CDR2 FQGNSA. Trimming shortened V by 5 bases and J by 4 bases, and 14 bases separated the two germline ends. The CDR3 spans 14 residues. CDR3: CASSVDSRGTEAFF. In DNA form, the CDR3 reads TGTGCCAGCAGCGTGGACAGTAGGGGCACTGAAGCTTTCTTT.

The genes are TRBV6-6 and TRBJ1-5, with TRBD1 matching 9 bases. Looked up from germline, CDR1 is MNHNY and CDR2 is SVGAGI (reference sequence). The CDR3 consists of 13 residues. V shed 6 bases and J 5 bases; nucleotides not matched to a gene: 2. As DNA, the CDR3 is TGTGCCAGCAGGGGACAGGGTGATCAGCCCCAGCATTTT. Its translation: CASRGQGDQPQHF.

The gene calls are TRBV10-3 and TRBJ2-3, with D unclear. Germline V gene sequence: CDR1 ENHRY, CDR2 SYGVKD. This CDR3 comprises 15 residues. Trimming took 2 bases from V and 0 from J, leaving 9 bases between them. CDR3 residues: CAISEGRSSTDTQYF. CDR3 coding DNA: TGTGCCATCAGTGAGGGCAGGTCTAGCACAGATACGCAGTATTTT.

The chain recombines TRBV19 with TRBJ2-3, with 11 nucleotides matching TRBD1. The CDR3 runs to 18 residues. The junction had 15 bases not matched to a gene; V was cut back by 6 bases and J by 4 bases. Per the germline V gene, CDR1 is LNHDA and CDR2 is SQIVND (reference sequence). CDR3 sequence (DNA): TGTGCCAGTAGGCCCCTTAGGGACAGGGGGATAGTGGCAGATACGCAGTATTTT. Protein: CASRPLRDRGIVADTQYF. Supplemented by reference TRBV19 and TRBJ2-3, the full variable domain reads DGGITQSPKYLFRKEGQNVTLSCEQNLNHDAMYWYRQDPGQGLRLIYYSQIVNDFQKGDIAEGYSVSREKKESFPLTVTSAQKNPTAFYLCASRPLRDRGIVADTQYFGPGTRLTVL.

The V gene is TRBV9, the J gene TRBJ2-7, with D perhaps TRBD1 (5 bases). Germline loops: CDR1 SGDLS, CDR2 YYNGEE. The V gene lost 4 bases and the J gene lost 6 bases, with 17 bases spanning the gap. This CDR3 is built from 14 residues. The chain's CDR3 is CASSPRSQGFEQYF. Here the CDR3 DNA reads TGTGCCAGCAGCCCCCGTTCTCAGGGTTTCGAGCAGTACTTC.

The chain uses TRBV7-2 and TRBJ1-4; D possibly corresponds to TRBD1 (5 bases). CDR3 length: 15 residues. Per the germline V gene, CDR1 is SGHTA and CDR2 is FQGNSA. V dropped 5 bases and J dropped 3 bases, with 13 bases sitting between them. This chain's CDR3 is CASSASGNSNEKLFF. The DNA for the CDR3 is TGTGCCAGCAGCGCGTCAGGGAATTCTAATGAAAAACTGTTTTTT.

This clone was observed a handful of times. No DNA is shown, since the ends of the CDR3 on it are uncertain; the CDR3 is the one TCRdb lists. The chain has TRBV27 and TRBJ2-7; TRBD1, the table's D call, was not compared with the DNA. The CDR3 is made up of 13 amino acids, end residues included. CDR1 and CDR2 from the germline V gene are MNHEY and SMNVEV (reference sequence). CDR3 amino acids: CASSLFGPGEQYF.

This rearrangement joins TRBV19 to TRBJ2-7, with unresolved D. CDR1 and CDR2 from the germline V gene are LNHDA and SQIVND (reference sequence). V lost 5 bases to trimming and J lost 2 bases, with 10 bases between them. The CDR3 totals 13 residues. CDR3 protein: CASSVLLAYEQYF. The CDR3, as DNA: TGTGCCAGTAGTGTCCTCCTAGCCTACGAGCAGTACTTC. The variable domain in full, completed from reference TRBV19 and TRBJ2-7, reads DGGITQSPKYLFRKEGQNVTLSCEQNLNHDAMYWYRQDPGQGLRLIYYSQIVNDFQKGDIAEGYSVSREKKESFPLTVTSAQKNPTAFYLCASSVLLAYEQYFGPGTRLTVT.

V is TRBV10-3 and J is TRBJ2-1; 8 bases match TRBD2. The CDR3 contains 16 residues. V shed 5 bases, J shed 1 base, and the junction held 7 bases outside the gene matches. CDR1 and CDR2 (germline): ENHRY, SYGVKD. The CDR3 nucleotides are TGTGCCATCAGTAATTCGGGAGGGATATCCTACAATGAGCAGTTCTTC. This gives the protein CAISNSGGISYNEQFF.

V gene TRBV27 combines with J gene TRBJ2-1; 7 bases match TRBD2. In germline, CDR1 is MNHEY, CDR2 SMNVEV (reference sequence). J was trimmed by 0 bases and V by 8 bases; bases with no gene match: 7. The length of the CDR3 is 15 residues. The CDR3 sequence: CASGFGTTSYNEQFF. DNA for the CDR3: TGTGCCAGCGGGTTCGGGACTACCTCCTACAATGAGCAGTTCTTC.

The chain has TRBV5-1 and TRBJ2-1, with 12 bases aligning to TRBD2. The germline gives CDR1 SGHRS, CDR2 YFSETQ. V gave up 3 bases and J gave up 7 bases; unmatched junction bases: 8. This CDR3 has 16 residues. The CDR3 DNA reads as TGCGCCAGCAGCTCCTCCCCCGGACTAGCGGGAAATGAGCAGTTCTTC. Amino acids: CASSSSPGLAGNEQFF. Full variable domain (remainder filled in from reference TRBV5-1 and TRBJ2-1): KAGVTQTPRYLIKTRGQQVTLSCSPISGHRSVSWYQQTPGQGLQFLFEYFSETQRNKGNFPGRFSGRQFSNSRSEMNVSTLELGDSALYLCASSSSPGLAGNEQFFGPGTRLTVL.

This chain uses TRBV7-6 with TRBJ2-1; 8 nucleotides agree with TRBD1. The CDR3 spans 15 residues. CDR1 and CDR2 (germline): SGHVS, FNYEAQ. Losses at the gene ends were 4 bases for V and 4 bases for J; bases not matched to a gene: 6. The CDR3 DNA is TGTGCCAGCAGCTCCGGACAGGGTGCGTACAATGAGCAGTTCTTC. Translated, it gives CASSSGQGAYNEQFF.

The rearrangement uses TRBV7-8 and TRBJ2-3, with 9 nucleotides matching TRBD2. The CDR3 has 18 amino acids. V lost 0 bases to trimming and J lost 2 bases; unmatched junction nucleotides: 9. Germline V lookup: CDR1 SGHVS, CDR2 FQNEAQ. This CDR3 is CASSLARLAVGDTDTQYF. The CDR3 bases are TGTGCCAGCAGCTTAGCGAGACTAGCGGTCGGTGACACAGATACGCAGTATTTT.

By share, this clone ranks as medium-sized. The V and J genes are TRBV7-8 and TRBJ2-1, with 10 bases lining up with TRBD1. CDR3 length: 18 residues. J lost 4 bases, V lost 2 bases, and 11 bases had no gene match. The V gene's germline CDR1 is SGHVS and CDR2 FQNEAQ. The CDR3 DNA sequence: TGTGCCAGCAGCTTATACCCCCTTCCGGGACAGGGGTACAATGAGCAGTTCTTC. This sequence encodes CASSLYPLPGQGYNEQFF.

V usage is TRBV10-2 and J usage is TRBJ1-5, with D tentatively TRBD1 (5 bases). V lost 9 bases, J lost 0 bases, and 12 bases lay in between. The CDR3 runs to 14 residues. The V gene's germline CDR1 is WSHSY and CDR2 SAAADI. CDR3 in amino acids: CASTPTVSNQPQHF. CDR3 DNA sequence: TGCGCCAGTACACCGACAGTTAGCAATCAGCCCCAGCATTTT.

V usage is TRBV3-1 (or the pseudogene TRBV3-2) and J usage is TRBJ1-1; TRBD1 is a possible D gene (6 bases). This CDR3 comprises 15 residues. V was shortened by 1 base and J by 5 bases, with 14 bases between the two germline ends. Per germline, CDR1 LGHDT and CDR2 YNNKEL (reference sequence). The CDR3 nucleotides read TGTGCCAGCAGCCAAGGAACAGGGATCGGGACTGAAGCTTTCTTT. It encodes CASSQGTGIGTEAFF.

The J gene is TRBJ2-1, the V gene TRBV24-1; 9 bases are a match to TRBD2. The CDR3 has 16 amino acids. J was trimmed by 4 bases and V by 5 bases; bases with no gene match: 8. Per the germline V gene, CDR1 is KGHDR and CDR2 is SFDVKD. The CDR3 nucleotides read TGTGCCACCAGTGGTAGGGCGGGGGGGCCTTACAATGAGCAGTTCTTC. Encoded protein: CATSGRAGGPYNEQFF.

The J gene is TRBJ1-1, the V gene TRBV10-3; 7 nucleotides match TRBD1. Losses at the gene ends were 10 bases for V and 2 bases for J; bases not matched to a gene: 7. Germline V gene lookup returns CDR1 ENHRY and CDR2 SYGVKD. This CDR3 has 13 residues. In nucleotides, the CDR3 is TGTGCCACCAGAACAGGGGTAAACACTGAAGCTTTCTTT. It translates to CATRTGVNTEAFF.

This chain joins TRBV7-3 and TRBJ2-3; no reliable D call. The germline V gene has CDR1 SGHTA and CDR2 FQGTGA. The CDR3 sequence is 13 residues long. V was pared by 3 bases and J by 5 bases, with 9 bases between. This CDR3 is CASSLGAVDTQYF. CDR3 in DNA: TGTGCCAGCAGCTTGGGCGCAGTAGATACGCAGTATTTT.

CDR3 sequence (DNA): TGTGCCTGGAGTGTTGTGACAGGCTTCTACGAGCAGTACTTC. This encodes CAWSVVTGFYEQYF. The chain is built from TRBV30 and TRBJ2-7, with TRBD1 as a possible D gene (6 bases). V was trimmed by 0 bases and J by 3 bases, leaving 12 bases between them. This CDR3 region has 14 residues. CDR1 is GTSNPN and CDR2 is SVGIG in the germline V gene (reference sequence).